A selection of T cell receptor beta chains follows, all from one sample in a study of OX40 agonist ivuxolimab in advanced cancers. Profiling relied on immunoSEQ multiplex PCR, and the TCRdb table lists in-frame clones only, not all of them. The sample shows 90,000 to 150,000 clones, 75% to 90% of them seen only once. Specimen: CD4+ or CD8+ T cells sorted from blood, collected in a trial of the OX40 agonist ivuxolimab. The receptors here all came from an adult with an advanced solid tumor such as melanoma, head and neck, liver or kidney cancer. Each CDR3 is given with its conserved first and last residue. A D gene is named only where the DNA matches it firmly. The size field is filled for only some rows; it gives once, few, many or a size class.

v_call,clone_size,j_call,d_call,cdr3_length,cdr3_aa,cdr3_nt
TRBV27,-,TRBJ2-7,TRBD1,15,CASSLQTGSSYEQYF,TGTGCCAGCAGTTTACAGACAGGGAGCTCCTACGAGCAGTACTTC
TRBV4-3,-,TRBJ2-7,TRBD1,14,CASSYTGTGREQYF,TGCGCCAGCAGCTACACCGGGACAGGTAGAGAGCAGTACTTC
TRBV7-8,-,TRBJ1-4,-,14,CASSPGTEGEKLFF,TGTGCCAGCAGCCCTGGGACTGAGGGGGAAAAACTGTTTTTT
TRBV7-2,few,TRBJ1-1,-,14,CASSTRTVNTEAFF,TGTGCCAGCAGCACTCGAACGGTTAACACTGAAGCTTTCTTT
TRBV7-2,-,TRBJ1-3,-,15,CASSSSMSTGNTIYF,TGTGCCAGCAGCTCCTCCATGAGCACTGGAAACACCATATATTTT
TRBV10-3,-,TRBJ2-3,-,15,CAISGTQGTADTQYF,TGTGCCATCAGCGGAACCCAGGGCACGGCAGATACGCAGTATTTT
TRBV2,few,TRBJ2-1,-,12,CASRYTSSEQFF,TGTGCCAGCAGGTACACTAGCAGTGAGCAGTTCTTC
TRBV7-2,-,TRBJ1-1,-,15,CASSPRRFMNTEAFF,TGTGCCAGCAGCCCCCGACGGTTCATGAACACTGAAGCTTTCTTT
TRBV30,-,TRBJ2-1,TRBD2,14,CAWRGPGTSHEQFF,TGTGCCTGGAGGGGGCCCGGGACTAGCCATGAGCAGTTCTTC
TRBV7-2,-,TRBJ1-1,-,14,CASSAQQGYTEAFF,TGTGCCAGCAGCGCACAACAGGGTTACACTGAAGCTTTCTTT
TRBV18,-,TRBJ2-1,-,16,CASSTQGAGSYNEQFF,TGTGCCAGCTCGACGCAAGGCGCCGGCTCCTACAATGAGCAGTTCTTC
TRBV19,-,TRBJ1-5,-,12,CASSQVNQPQHF,TGTGCCAGTAGCCAGGTCAATCAGCCCCAGCATTTT
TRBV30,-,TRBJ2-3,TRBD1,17,CAWSRDRLSPFTDTQYF,TGTGCCTGGAGTCGGGACAGATTAAGCCCTTTCACAGATACGCAGTATTTT
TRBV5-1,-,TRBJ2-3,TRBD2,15,CASSLERDITDTQYF,TGCGCCAGCAGCTTGGAGCGGGATATCACAGATACGCAGTATTTT
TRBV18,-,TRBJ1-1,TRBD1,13,CASSRQGNTEAFF,TGTGCCAGCTCTAGACAGGGAAACACTGAAGCTTTCTTT
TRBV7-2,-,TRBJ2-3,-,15,CASSLGSGYTDTQYF,TGTGCCAGCAGCTTAGGTAGCGGATACACAGATACGCAGTATTTT
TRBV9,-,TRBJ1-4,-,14,CASSVDSLNEKLFF,TGTGCCAGCAGCGTAGACAGCCTTAATGAAAAACTGTTTTTT
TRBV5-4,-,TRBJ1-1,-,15,CASSSAPPSNTEAFF,TGTGCCAGCAGCTCCGCTCCACCTTCGAACACTGAAGCTTTCTTT
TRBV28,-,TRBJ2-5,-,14,CASTSGLAGTRGYF,-
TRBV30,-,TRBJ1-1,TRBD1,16,CAWSVLPGQGNTEAFF,TGTGCCTGGAGTGTCCTACCGGGACAGGGGAACACTGAAGCTTTCTTT
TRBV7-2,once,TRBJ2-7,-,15,CASSLRGSLPYEQYF,TGTGCCTCAAGCTTAAGGGGGAGCCTCCCCTACGAGCAGTACTTC
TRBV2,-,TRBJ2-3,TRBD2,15,CASSRSGGVADTQYF,TGTGCCAGCAGTCGTAGCGGGGGAGTAGCAGATACGCAGTATTTT
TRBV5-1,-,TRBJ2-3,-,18,CASSTRGLAAPTADTQYF,TGCGCCAGCAGCACAAGGGGGTTGGCGGCGCCGACCGCAGATACGCAGTATTTT
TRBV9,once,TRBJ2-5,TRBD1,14,CASSVGQGQETQYF,TGTGCCAGCAGCGTAGGACAGGGTCAAGAGACCCAGTACTTC
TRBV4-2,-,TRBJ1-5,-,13,CASSQGSNQPQHF,TGTGCCAGCAGCCAAGGGAGCAATCAGCCCCAGCATTTT
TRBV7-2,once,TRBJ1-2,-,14,CASSLNTASYGYTF,TGTGCCAGCAGCTTAAATACAGCATCCTATGGCTACACCTTC
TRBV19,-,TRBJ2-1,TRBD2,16,CASSPGTSGGYNEQFF,TGTGCCAGTAGTCCGGGGACTAGCGGGGGGTACAATGAGCAGTTCTTC
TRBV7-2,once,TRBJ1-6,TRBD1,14,CASSLPGTEKPLHF,TGTGCCAGCAGCTTGCCTGGGACAGAGAAACCCCTCCACTTT
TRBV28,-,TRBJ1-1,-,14,CASSPPSGVTEAFF,TGTGCCAGCAGTCCTCCTTCCGGGGTTACTGAAGCTTTCTTT
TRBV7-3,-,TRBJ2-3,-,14,CASSSRSVFDTQYF,TGTGCCAGCAGCTCGCGCTCGGTTTTCGATACGCAGTATTTT
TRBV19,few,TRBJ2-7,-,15,CASSRTNTGLDEQYF,TGTGCCAGTAGCCGTACGAACACCGGGCTCGACGAGCAGTACTTC
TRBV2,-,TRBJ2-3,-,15,CASSLGGGSTDTQYF,TGTGCCAGCAGCCTGGGCGGAGGAAGCACAGATACGCAGTATTTT
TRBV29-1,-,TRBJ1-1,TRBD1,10,CSAAQGRAFF,TGCAGCGCTGCACAGGGGAGGGCTTTCTTT
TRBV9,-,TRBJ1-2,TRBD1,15,CASSAGGQGNYGYTF,TGTGCCAGCAGCGCAGGAGGACAGGGGAACTATGGCTACACCTTC
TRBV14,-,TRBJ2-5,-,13,CASSQGERETQYF,TGTGCCAGCAGCCAAGGGGAAAGGGAGACCCAGTACTTC
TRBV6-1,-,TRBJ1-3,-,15,CASSLGHFSGNTIYF,TGTGCCAGCAGCCTGGGACACTTCTCTGGAAACACCATATATTTT
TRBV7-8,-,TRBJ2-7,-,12,CASSFMNYEQYF,TGTGCCAGCAGCTTTATGAATTACGAGCAGTACTTC
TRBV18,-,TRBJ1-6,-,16,CASSRDAGTKNSPLHF,TGTGCCAGCTCACGCGATGCGGGGACAAAAAATTCACCCCTCCATTTT
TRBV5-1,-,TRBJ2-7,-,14,CASRYDQGLYEQYF,TGCGCCAGCAGATATGACCAAGGGTTGTACGAGCAGTACTTC
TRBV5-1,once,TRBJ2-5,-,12,CASSGGQETQYF,TGCGCCAGCAGCGGGGGCCAAGAGACCCAGTACTTC
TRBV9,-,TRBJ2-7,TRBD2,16,CASSSRLAGGPGEQYF,TGTGCCAGCAGCTCCCGACTAGCGGGGGGCCCTGGCGAGCAGTACTTC
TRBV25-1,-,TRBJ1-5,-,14,CASSATGSNQPQHF,TGTGCCAGCAGTGCGACAGGAAGCAATCAGCCCCAGCATTTT
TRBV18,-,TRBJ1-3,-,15,CASSPLADSGNTIYF,TGTGCCAGCTCACCCCTGGCAGACTCTGGAAACACCATATATTTT
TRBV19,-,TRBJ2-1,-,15,CASSPEGGAYNEQFF,TGTGCCAGTAGTCCTGAGGGGGGGGCATACAATGAGCAGTTCTTC
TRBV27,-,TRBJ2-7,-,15,CASSSSYQSFYEQYF,TGTGCCAGCAGTTCCTCATATCAATCATTTTACGAGCAGTACTTC
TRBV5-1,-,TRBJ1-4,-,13,CASSLIPNEKLFF,TGCGCCAGCAGCTTGATCCCTAATGAAAAACTGTTTTTT
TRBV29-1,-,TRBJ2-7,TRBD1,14,CSAQGQGAIYEQYF,TGCAGCGCCCAGGGACAGGGAGCAATCTACGAGCAGTACTTC
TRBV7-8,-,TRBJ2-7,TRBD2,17,CASSSWEGAGDSYEQYF,TGTGCCAGCAGCTCTTGGGAAGGGGCGGGGGACTCCTACGAGCAGTACTTC
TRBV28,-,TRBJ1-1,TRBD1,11,CASTDRARAFF,TGTGCCAGCACCGACAGGGCCAGAGCTTTCTTT
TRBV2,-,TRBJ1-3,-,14,CASSEGNSGNTIYF,TGTGCCAGCAGTGAGGGTAACTCTGGAAACACCATATATTTT
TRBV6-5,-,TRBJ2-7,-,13,CASSAYRASEQYF,TGTGCCAGCAGTGCATACAGGGCGTCCGAGCAGTACTTC